A single sample gave rise to the 11 T cell receptor beta chains below, sequenced in a study of T cell changes during pregnancy in multiple sclerosis. This table comes from immunoSEQ multiplex PCR, and its TCRdb copy is limited to in-frame clones, with some not included. The profile shows over 60,000 clones, around 97% of them singletons. Sequenced material: CD8+ T cells from peripheral blood mononuclear cells, taken after pregnancy. The receptors here all came from a female donor with multiple sclerosis, enrolled in a pregnancy study.

The chain has TRBV2 and TRBJ2-7; TRBD2 is a possible D gene (6 bases). V gave up 7 bases and J gave up 3 bases, with 10 bases separating them. Germline-derived CDR1 and CDR2 are SNHLY and FYNNEI. This CDR3 has 12 residues. The CDR3 spells CASMGGVYEQYF. CDR3 DNA: TGTGCCAGCATGGGGGGAGTCTACGAGCAGTACTTC. The whole variable domain, filled in from reference TRBV2 and TRBJ2-7, reads EPEVTQTPSHQVTQMGQEVILRCVPISNHLYFYWYRQILGQKVEFLVSFYNNEISEKSEIFDDQFSVERPDGSNFTLKIRSTKLEDSAMYFCASMGGVYEQYFGPGTRLTVT.

Notes on this clone: A junction boundary mismatches the germline segment, possibly from a read error. This sequence joins TRBV7-7 and TRBJ2-5; D is possibly TRBD2 (6 bases). CDR1 SSHAT and CDR2 FNYEAQ come from the germline V gene (reference sequence). CDR3 length: 12 amino acids. CDR3 DNA sequence: TGTGCTAGCAGCGGAGGGGAAGAGACCCAGTACTTC. It specifies CASSGGEETQYF.

The rearrangement links TRBV29-1 to TRBJ2-7, with D possibly matching TRBD1 (5 bases). Trimming took off 4 bases at V and 1 base at J, with 8 bases between the two ends. From germline, CDR1 is SQVTM and CDR2 ANQGSEA. The CDR3 length is 12 residues. The CDR3 DNA reads TGCAGCGTTGTGACAGCATCCTACGAGCAGTACTTC. It codes for CSVVTASYEQYF.

This chain connects TRBV27 to TRBJ2-7; TRBD2 matches 8 bases. The CDR3 consists of 12 residues. The V and J ends lost 5 bases and 6 bases, in that order; junction bases with no gene match: 3. Germline CDR1 is MNHEY and CDR2 is SMNVEV (reference sequence). This CDR3 reads CASSPRGGEQYF. CDR3 sequence (DNA): TGTGCCAGCAGTCCTCGGGGGGGCGAGCAGTACTTC.

V is TRBV5-1 and J is TRBJ2-1; D is unclear. The CDR3 is made up of 15 amino acids. V gave up 0 bases and J gave up 1 base, with 8 bases separating them. Germline V gene data show CDR1 as SGHRS and CDR2 as YFSETQ. In DNA form, the CDR3 reads TGCGCCAGCAGCTTGGGAGAGAGGTCCTACAATGAGCAGTTCTTC. Amino acid sequence: CASSLGERSYNEQFF.

This clone was found once. The rearrangement uses TRBV29-1 and TRBJ2-7, with a tentative D call TRBD2 (6 bases). Germline V gene data show CDR1 as SQVTM and CDR2 as ANQGSEA. Deletions cut 1 base from V and 4 bases from J, with 17 bases between. There are 15 residues in the CDR3. CDR3 residues: CSVEGYPGGGYEQYF. The DNA of the CDR3 is TGCAGCGTTGAAGGGTACCCGGGTGGGGGGTACGAGCAGTACTTC.

The CDR3 DNA reads as TGTGCCACCAGCAGAGAGGGGGGACTCAGCACAGATACGCAGTATTTT. Amino acids: CATSREGGLSTDTQYF. The J gene is TRBJ2-3, the V gene TRBV15; D might be TRBD2 (6 bases). The V end lost 0 bases, the J end lost 0 bases, and 10 bases lay between the germline ends. CDR3 length: 16 residues. The germline V gene has CDR1 LNHNV and CDR2 YYDKDF (reference sequence).

V is TRBV4-1 and J is TRBJ2-7; 7 bases align to TRBD2. This CDR3 comprises 12 residues. Germline values: CDR1 MGHRA, CDR2 YSYEKL. V lost 3 bases, J lost 5 bases, and 1 base stayed unmatched. This chain's CDR3 is CASSQGGDEQYF. The DNA of the CDR3 is TGCGCCAGCAGCCAGGGGGGGGACGAGCAGTACTTC.

This chain connects TRBV4-1 to TRBJ2-1, with 16 nucleotides matching TRBD2. CDR3 length equals 21 residues. Trimming removed 4 bases from V and 2 bases from J; junction bases left unmatched: 14. The germline V gene has CDR1 MGHRA and CDR2 YSYEKL. The CDR3 is CASSPSGTSGRDLSPYNEQFF. The CDR3 DNA reads as TGCGCCAGCAGCCCCTCGGGGACTAGCGGGAGGGATTTGTCCCCCTACAATGAGCAGTTCTTC.

The gene calls are TRBV6-5 and TRBJ2-1, with TRBD2 matching over 7 bases. V dropped 4 bases and J dropped 6; count of bases not matched to a gene: 0. Germline assignment: CDR1 MNHEY and CDR2 SVGAGI. CDR3 length: 12 residues. CDR3 DNA: TGTGCCAGCAGTTCGGGGGGCAATGAGCAGTTCTTC. Its protein is CASSSGGNEQFF.

The chain uses TRBV11-1 and TRBJ2-7; D might be TRBD1 (5 bases). V gave up 7 bases and J gave up 3 bases, with 13 bases separating them. The CDR3 consists of 13 residues. Germline CDR1 SGHAT, CDR2 FQDESV (reference sequence). CDR3 coding DNA: TGTGCCAGCACCCATTTAGGACACTACGAGCAGTACTTC. Protein: CASTHLGHYEQYF.